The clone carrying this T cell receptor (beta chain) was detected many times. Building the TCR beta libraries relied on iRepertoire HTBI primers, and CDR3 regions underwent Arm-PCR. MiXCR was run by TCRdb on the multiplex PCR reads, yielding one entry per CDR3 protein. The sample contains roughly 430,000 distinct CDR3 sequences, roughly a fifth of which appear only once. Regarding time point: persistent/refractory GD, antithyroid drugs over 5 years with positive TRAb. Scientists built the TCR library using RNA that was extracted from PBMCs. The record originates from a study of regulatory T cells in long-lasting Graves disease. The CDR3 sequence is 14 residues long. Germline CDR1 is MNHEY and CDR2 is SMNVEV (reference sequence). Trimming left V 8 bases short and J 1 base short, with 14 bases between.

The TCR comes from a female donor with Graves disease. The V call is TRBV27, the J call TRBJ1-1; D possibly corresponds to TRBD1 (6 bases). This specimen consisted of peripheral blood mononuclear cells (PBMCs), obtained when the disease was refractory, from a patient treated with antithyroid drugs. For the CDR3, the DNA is TGTGCCAGCCGAACCGAGACAGGGAACACTGAAGCTTTCTTT. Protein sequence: CASRTETGNTEAFF.